One sample yielded the 14 T cell receptor beta chains listed below, sequenced in a study of graft-versus-host responses after intestinal transplantation. The repertoire was sequenced with immunoSEQ multiplex PCR; TCRdb's copy has only in-frame clones and lacks some. The table includes fewer than 100,000 clones, roughly 82% detected once. Here the sequenced sample was PBMCs, taken 255 days after intestinal transplant. These receptors were taken from a human patient who received an intestinal transplant, so some T cells may come from the graft donor.

The chain is built from TRBV5-5 and TRBJ1-2; 7 bases are shared with TRBD1. J was trimmed by 1 base and V by 4 bases; bases with no gene match: 13. CDR3 length equals 17 residues. CDR1 is SGHKS and CDR2 is YYEKEE in the germline V gene (reference sequence). The CDR3 loop is CASSRIWDSTYNYGYTF. CDR3 nucleotides: TGTGCCAGCAGCCGAATATGGGACAGCACCTATAACTATGGCTACACCTTC.

V and J are TRBV7-2 and TRBJ2-3; D is unclear. The CDR3 totals 12 residues. Germline V lookup: CDR1 SGHTA, CDR2 FQGNSA. V was pared by 2 bases and J by 0 bases, with 0 bases between. The CDR3 sequence is CASSLSTDTQYF. CDR3 sequence (DNA): TGTGCCAGCAGCTTAAGCACAGATACGCAGTATTTT.

The rearrangement uses TRBV11-2 and TRBJ2-5, with D perhaps matching TRBD1 (6 bases). The V gene's germline CDR1 is SGHAT and CDR2 FQNNGV. The ends were cut back, 5 bases at V and 6 bases at J, with 13 bases in the middle. This CDR3 comprises 13 residues. For the CDR3, the DNA is TGTGCCAGCAGCGAGGACAGTATTAAGACCCAGTACTTC. Translated: CASSEDSIKTQYF.

This clone was counted a few times. The rearrangement links TRBV5-4 to TRBJ2-3, with a possible D match to TRBD2 (6 bases). Germline values: CDR1 SGHNT, CDR2 YYREEE (reference sequence). V was shortened by 2 bases and J by 2 bases, with 9 bases between the two germline ends. The CDR3 is 14 amino acids. The CDR3 DNA is TGTGCCAGCAGCTTTGGAGGGTCCACAGATACGCAGTATTTT. This gives the protein CASSFGGSTDTQYF.

V and J are TRBV29-1 and TRBJ2-1; TRBD2 matches at 10 bases. This CDR3 spans 16 amino acids. After removal of 3 bases from V and 7 bases from J, the junction contained 12 bases not matched to a gene. Germline V lookup: CDR1 SQVTM, CDR2 ANQGSEA. The DNA for the CDR3 is TGCAGCGTTGACGGGGCTAGCGGGAGTGTAGGGAATGAGCAGTTCTTC. This translates into CSVDGASGSVGNEQFF.

As regards this clone: No conserved phenylalanine or tryptophan is present at the end of the CDR3, so a read error is the likely explanation. The limits of the CDR3 on the DNA are not certain, so only TCRdb's listed CDR3 is given. The gene calls are TRBV27 and TRBJ2-7; the D call TRBD1 from the table was never checked on the DNA. Germline CDR1 is MNHEY and CDR2 is SMNVEV (reference sequence). The CDR3 is 10 amino acids in total, end residues counted. The CDR3 loop reads CASSSDWDRG.

V gene TRBV30 combines with J gene TRBJ1-3; D is unclear. Trimming took off 2 bases at V and 2 bases at J, with 25 bases between the two ends. The CDR3 spans 19 residues. Per the germline V gene, CDR1 is GTSNPN and CDR2 is SVGIG (reference sequence). In DNA form, the CDR3 reads TGTGCCTGGAGTTCATCCCTGGTTTTCGGGGAGTTAACTGGAAACACCATATATTTT. Amino acids: CAWSSSLVFGELTGNTIYF.

The V and J genes are TRBV6-1 and TRBJ2-5; D may match TRBD1 or TRBD2 (6 bases each). The germline V gene has CDR1 MNHNS and CDR2 SASEGT. The CDR3 is made up of 15 amino acids. The ends were cut back, 2 bases at V and 5 bases at J, with 15 bases in the middle. The CDR3: CASSETRGALETQYF. The CDR3 coding sequence is TGTGCCAGCAGTGAAACTAGGGGGGCTCTGGAGACCCAGTACTTC.

This clone was picked up one time. The chain combines TRBV5-8 with TRBJ2-7; 8 positions match TRBD1. CDR1 and CDR2 (germline): SGHTS, YDEGEE. The CDR3 sequence is 16 residues long. V lost 4 bases and J lost 2; bases outside the gene matches: 11. In DNA, the CDR3 is TGTGCCAGCAGCCCGGACAGGGTCTCTGGGGCCTACGAGCAGTACGTC. Protein sequence: CASSPDRVSGAYEQYV.

The rearrangement links TRBV6-6 to TRBJ2-7; the D is unclear. Trimming took 2 bases from V and 1 from J, leaving 12 bases between them. Germline V gene sequence: CDR1 MNHNY, CDR2 SVGAGI (reference sequence). The length of the CDR3 is 15 residues. The CDR3 DNA reads TGTGCCAGCAGTTACGGGCCGGATCCATCCTACGAGCAGTACTTC. Protein product: CASSYGPDPSYEQYF.

The V and J genes are TRBV30 and TRBJ2-7; 11 nucleotides agree with TRBD1. The V gene's germline CDR1 is GTSNPN and CDR2 SVGIG (reference sequence). Trimming removed 0 bases from V and 7 bases from J; junction bases left unmatched: 2. This CDR3 has 13 amino acids. The CDR3: CAWSVGTGGEQYF. In nucleotides, the CDR3 is TGTGCCTGGAGTGTGGGGACAGGGGGGGAGCAGTACTTC.

The rearrangement joins TRBV7-9 to TRBJ1-2, with D hard to call. Trimming pared 6 bases from V and 8 bases from J, leaving 16 bases between. Germline loops: CDR1 SEHNR, CDR2 FQNEAQ (reference sequence). The length of the CDR3 is 13 residues. CDR3 sequence: CASSLDSSIGYTF. CDR3 sequence (DNA): TGTGCCAGCAGTCTAGACTCCTCTATCGGCTACACCTTC. The entire variable domain, with the rest obtained from reference TRBV7-9 and TRBJ1-2, is as follows: DTGVSQNPRHKITKRGQNVTFRCDPISEHNRLYWYRQTLGQGPEFLTYFQNEAQLEKSRLLSDRFSAERPKGSFSTLEIQRTEQGDSAMYLCASSLDSSIGYTFGSGTRLTVV.

This clone was seen just once. The CDR3: CAWSQDRATEAFF. CDR3 DNA sequence: TGTGCCTGGAGTCAGGACAGGGCGACTGAAGCTTTCTTT. This sequence joins TRBV30 and TRBJ1-1, with 8 bases that match TRBD1. The CDR3 runs 13 residues. J was trimmed by 5 bases and V by 2 bases; bases with no gene match: 4. The germline V gene encodes CDR1 GTSNPN and CDR2 SVGIG (reference sequence).

The V call is TRBV7-9, the J call TRBJ2-1, with D tentatively TRBD2 (6 bases). Germline V gives CDR1 SEHNR, CDR2 FQNEAQ (reference sequence). The CDR3 consists of 15 residues. Trimming took off 1 base at V and 9 bases at J, with 16 bases between the two ends. The CDR3 loop is CASSLGGERGGEQFF. As DNA, the CDR3 is TGTGCCAGCAGCTTAGGCGGGGAACGGGGCGGTGAGCAGTTCTTC.